A single T cell receptor (beta chain) is shown here with its context. This specimen belongs to a study of blood T cell repertoires in COVID-19. For the study at large: Whether acute or convalescent, the COVID-19 samples came from the United States, Italy and Spain. From T cells, B-cell-depleted T cells, or PBMCs came the material, which was cDNA or gDNA.

Authors' processing steps: It was from reference gene primer amplification that nucleated cell counts were estimated. TCRdb keeps only in-frame clones here, not all; method: immunoSEQ multiplex PCR. V, J and clone size are taken as reported in that table, and D and trimming were inferred from the DNA itself. The repertoire has roughly 250,000 clones, 70% to 75% of them found once; the top ten carry about 3%. The CDR3 is 14 residues long. V dropped 3 bases and J dropped 6; count of bases not matched to a gene: 5. Germline V gene sequence: CDR1 LGHDT, CDR2 YNNKEL (reference sequence). The receptor's source is a woman of 80 years or more with acute or convalescent COVID-19. The material sequenced was peripheral blood. The V call is TRBV3-1 (or the pseudogene TRBV3-2), the J call TRBJ1-5, with 7 nucleotides matching TRBD1. CDR3 coding DNA: TGTGCCAGCAGCCAGACAGGGTTCAGTCAGCCCCAGCATTTT. Encoded protein: CASSQTGFSQPQHF.